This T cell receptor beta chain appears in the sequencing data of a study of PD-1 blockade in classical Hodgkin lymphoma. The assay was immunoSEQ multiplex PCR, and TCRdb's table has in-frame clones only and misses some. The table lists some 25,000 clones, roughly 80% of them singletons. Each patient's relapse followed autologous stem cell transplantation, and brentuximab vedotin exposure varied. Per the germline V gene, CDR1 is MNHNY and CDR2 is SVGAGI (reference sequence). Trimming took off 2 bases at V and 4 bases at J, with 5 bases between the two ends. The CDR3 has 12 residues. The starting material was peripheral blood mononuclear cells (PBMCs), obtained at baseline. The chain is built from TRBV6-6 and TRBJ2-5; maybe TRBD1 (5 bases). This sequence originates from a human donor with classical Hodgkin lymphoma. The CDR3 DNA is TGTGCCAGCAGTTACAGGGGAGAGACCCAGTACTTC. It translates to CASSYRGETQYF.